Following are 15 T cell receptor beta chains from one sample sequenced in a study of T cell repertoires in cytomegalovirus infection (dated by TCRdb to the late 2010s). Sequencing took place on an Illumina HiSeq 1500. Starting from the raw public reads, TCRdb applied fastp trimming at Q25, assembled clones with MiXCR and retained in-frame beta chains. One record per CDR3 amino acid sequence lists the most common genes and DNA. The sample table holds just under 550,000 distinct CDR3 sequences, of which more than 25% were seen once. 13% of the sample rests with the top ten. The sample taken for sequencing was PBMCs. The receptors were gathered from a human donor in good health (CMV status not recorded). Some clones in this sample may be carry-over from other donors' samples.

The V call is TRBV15, the J call TRBJ1-1, with D uncertain. The length of the CDR3 is 14 residues. Germline CDR1 reads LNHNV; CDR2 reads YYDKDF (reference sequence). V shed 3 bases and J shed 4 bases, with 12 bases lying between them. The DNA of the CDR3 is TGTGCCACCAGCAGGCACGGAACTCGCACTGAAGCTTTCTTT. It encodes CATSRHGTRTEAFF.

The genes are TRBV5-1 and TRBJ1-4; D remains unclear. The germline V and J ends were trimmed by 5 bases and 4 bases, with 6 bases remaining between them. Germline-derived CDR1 and CDR2 are SGHRS and YFSETQ. The CDR3 has 12 amino acids. The DNA of the CDR3 is TGCGCCAGCAGGTGGGGTAATGAAAAACTGTTTTTT. Amino acid sequence: CASRWGNEKLFF.

V usage is TRBV5-6 and J usage is TRBJ2-7; D is possibly TRBD1 or TRBD2 (5 bases each). Between the trimmed V and J ends, which lost 6 bases and 1 base, there was a span of 14 bases. In germline, CDR1 is SGHDT, CDR2 YYEEEE. The CDR3 loop spans 14 amino acids. The CDR3 spells CASTFGAGSYEQYF. The CDR3 bases are TGTGCCAGCACCTTCGGGGCAGGGTCCTACGAGCAGTACTTC.

J is TRBJ1-2 and V is TRBV29-1, with no clear D. The CDR3 totals 10 residues. Germline V CDR1 and CDR2: SQVTM, ANQGSEA. The ends were cut back, 1 base at V and 8 bases at J, with 5 bases in the middle. CDR3 coding DNA: TGCAGCGTTGAAGGGGCGGGCTACACCTTC. It is translated as CSVEGAGYTF. Drawing the rest from reference TRBV29-1 and TRBJ1-2, the complete variable domain is SAVISQKPSRDICQRGTSLTIQCQVDSQVTMMFWYRQQPGQSLTLIATANQGSEATYESGFVIDKFPISRPNLTFSTLTVSNMSPEDSSIYLCSVEGAGYTFGSGTRLTVV.

At least ten counts were recorded for this clonotype. The rearrangement joins TRBV7-2 to TRBJ2-3; D may be TRBD1 (6 bases). The V end was cut by 3 bases, the J end by 2 bases, with 18 bases between. CDR3 length: 17 residues. Germline V CDR1 and CDR2: SGHTA, FQGNSA. CDR3 coding DNA: TGTGCCAGCAGCTTCGGACCAAGCACAGGGCTCACAGATACGCAGTATTTT. Residues: CASSFGPSTGLTDTQYF.

This clonotype was seen a handful of times. This CDR3 is CASIPTGDRGSGTEAFF. The CDR3 DNA follows: TGTGCCAGCATTCCGACCGGGGACAGGGGCAGTGGGACTGAAGCTTTCTTT. This chain joins TRBV27 and TRBJ1-1, with 10 bases lining up with TRBD1. This CDR3 contains 17 residues. Germline V gene lookup returns CDR1 MNHEY and CDR2 SMNVEV (reference sequence). Germline trimming cut 7 bases from V and 5 bases from J; bases unmatched to any gene: 16.

V usage is TRBV19 and J usage is TRBJ1-2, with TRBD1 identical over 7 bases. V shed 5 bases and J 5 bases; nucleotides not matched to a gene: 11. CDR3 length: 15 amino acids. Germline V CDR1 and CDR2: LNHDA, SQIVND (reference sequence). The CDR3 region has the DNA TGTGCCAGTAGTCCAACTTGGGACAGAAATTATGGCTACACCTTC. It encodes CASSPTWDRNYGYTF.

This clonotype was counted many times. The gene calls are TRBV7-9 and TRBJ1-2, with D uncertain. The CDR3 has 13 amino acids. Germline-derived CDR1 and CDR2 are SEHNR and FQNEAQ (reference sequence). Trimming stripped 4 bases from V and 0 bases from J, with 6 bases between. CDR3 protein: CASSSPPNYGYTF. CDR3 coding DNA: TGTGCCAGCAGCTCCCCCCCTAACTATGGCTACACCTTC.

This clonotype has a count of ten or more. The chain carries TRBV7-2 and TRBJ1-1; the match to TRBD1 covers 9 bases. CDR3 size: 15 residues. V shed 5 bases, J shed 3 bases, and the junction held 7 bases outside the gene matches. CDR1 is SGHTA and CDR2 is FQGNSA in the germline V gene. CDR3 protein: CASSRDRAHYTEAFF. For the CDR3, the DNA is TGTGCCAGCAGCCGGGACAGGGCGCATTACACTGAAGCTTTCTTT.

This clonotype has just a few counts. The rearrangement links TRBV7-9 to TRBJ2-5, with 8 bases that match TRBD2. This CDR3 has 17 amino acids. Trimming removed 6 bases from V and 5 bases from J; junction bases left unmatched: 17. Germline CDR1 and CDR2: SEHNR and FQNEAQ (reference sequence). The CDR3 loop is CASRPTLGTRVGETQYF. The CDR3 DNA is TGTGCCAGCAGACCCACCCTCGGGACTAGGGTGGGGGAGACCCAGTACTTC.

This clonotype was detected many times. J is TRBJ2-7 and V is TRBV4-1; either TRBD1 or TRBD2 may fit D (6 bases each). The CDR3 spans 17 residues. The V and J ends lost 3 bases and 2 bases respectively, with 20 bases between them. Germline V gene data show CDR1 as MGHRA and CDR2 as YSYEKL. The CDR3 bases are TGCGCCAGCAGCCATTCCTCCCTAGGGGGGAGTCCCTACGAGCAGTACTTC. Its protein product is CASSHSSLGGSPYEQYF.

This clonotype has just a few counts. This rearrangement joins TRBV6-8 to TRBJ2-3, with D possibly matching TRBD2 (7 bases). The CDR3 is made up of 21 amino acids. V was pared by 2 bases and J by 5 bases, with 32 bases between. In germline, CDR1 is MNHGY, CDR2 SAAAGT. CDR3 sequence (DNA): TGTGCCAGCAGTTACGGAGGGGGTGTGGGGCCGAGCGGGACCCAAAAAGATACGCAGTATTTT. It specifies CASSYGGGVGPSGTQKDTQYF.

The chain uses TRBV29-1 and TRBJ1-1; perhaps TRBD1 as D (6 bases). The CDR3 totals 17 residues. Looked up from germline, CDR1 is SQVTM and CDR2 is ANQGSEA. The V end lost 1 base, the J end lost 0 bases, and 18 bases lay between the germline ends. In DNA, the CDR3 is TGCAGCGTTGAAGGCGTGGGGGGCCAGCCTTTGAACACTGAAGCTTTCTTT. Translating it yields CSVEGVGGQPLNTEAFF.

V is TRBV28 and J is TRBJ2-1; 9 nucleotides match TRBD2. In germline, CDR1 is MDHEN, CDR2 SYDVKM. The CDR3 has 15 residues. Trimming removed 7 bases from V and 3 bases from J; junction bases left unmatched: 7. CDR3 loop: CASTQSSGIYNEQFF. DNA for the CDR3: TGTGCCAGCACCCAATCTAGCGGGATCTACAATGAGCAGTTCTTC.

The rearrangement links TRBV19 to TRBJ1-1, with 7 bases aligning to TRBD1. The trim removed 3 bases at V and 2 bases at J, leaving 3 bases unmatched. Germline V gives CDR1 LNHDA, CDR2 SQIVND (reference sequence). The CDR3 consists of 14 residues. CDR3 DNA sequence: TGTGCCAGTAGTATGGGACAGCAAAACACTGAAGCTTTCTTT. As protein: CASSMGQQNTEAFF.